This entry describes one T cell receptor beta chain. Per the original methods: Amplification of reference gene primers was used by the study to estimate nucleated cell counts. Sequenced by immunoSEQ multiplex PCR; TCRdb stores in-frame clones only, minus some. That table is the source of V, J and clone size, and D and trimming were worked out from the DNA. The sample lists about 140,000 clones; approximately 82% were seen once. The sample is drawn from a study of blood T cell repertoires in COVID-19. About the study: Sample material is recorded as cDNA or gDNA derived from T cells, B-cell-depleted T cells, or PBMCs.

The CDR3 extends over 15 amino acids. V lost 0 bases and J 0 bases, leaving 9 bases between the germline ends. CDR1 SGHRS and CDR2 YFSETQ come from the germline V gene. V is TRBV5-1 and J is TRBJ1-1, with a possible D match to TRBD1 (6 bases). Sequenced: peripheral blood. The sequence was obtained from a man in his sixties with active or convalescent COVID-19. As DNA, the CDR3 is TGCGCCAGCAGCTTGGAAGCAGGGGTGAACACTGAAGCTTTCTTT. Protein sequence: CASSLEAGVNTEAFF.